This TCR beta chain came from a study of blood T cell repertoires in COVID-19. The germline V gene encodes CDR1 WSHSY and CDR2 SAAADI. CDR3 size: 14 residues. V lost 10 bases to trimming and J lost 7 bases; unmatched junction nucleotides: 15. TCRdb's copy holds only in-frame clones and misses some; the assay was immunoSEQ multiplex PCR. This sample has roughly 500,000 clones, with roughly 88% found just once. This chain links TRBV10-2 with TRBJ1-2; 7 positions match TRBD1. The specimen sequenced was PBMCs or T cells enriched from blood (not recorded which). The TCR originated in a woman in her forties who had recovered from COVID-19. The CDR3 DNA reads as TGCGCCATTCGAGGACAGGCGGCTCAGGCTGGCTACACCTTC. It specifies CAIRGQAAQAGYTF.